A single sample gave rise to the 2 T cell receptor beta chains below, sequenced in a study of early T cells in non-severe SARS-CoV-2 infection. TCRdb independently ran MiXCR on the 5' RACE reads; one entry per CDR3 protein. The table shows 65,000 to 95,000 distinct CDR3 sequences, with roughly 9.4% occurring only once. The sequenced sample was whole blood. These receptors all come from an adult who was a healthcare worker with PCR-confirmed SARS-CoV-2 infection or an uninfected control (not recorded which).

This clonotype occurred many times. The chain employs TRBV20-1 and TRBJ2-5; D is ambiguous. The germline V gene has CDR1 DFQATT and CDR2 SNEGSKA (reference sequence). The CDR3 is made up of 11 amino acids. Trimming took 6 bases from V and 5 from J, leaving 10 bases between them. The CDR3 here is CSAIAKETQYF. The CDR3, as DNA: TGCAGTGCCATCGCCAAGGAGACCCAGTACTTC.

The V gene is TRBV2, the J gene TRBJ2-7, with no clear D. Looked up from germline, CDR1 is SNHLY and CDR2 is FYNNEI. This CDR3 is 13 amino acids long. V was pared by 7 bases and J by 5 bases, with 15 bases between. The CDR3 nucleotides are TGTGCCAGCACCCAACTCGAGGACCACGAGCAGTACTTC. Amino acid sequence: CASTQLEDHEQYF.